The 23 T cell receptor beta chains listed next were all sequenced from one sample in a study of T cell changes during pregnancy in multiple sclerosis. The protocol was immunoSEQ multiplex PCR, while the TCRdb copy is restricted to in-frame clones and leaves out a portion. Among about 70,000 clones listed, around 94% were seen once. Here the sequenced sample was peripheral blood, taken in the third trimester of pregnancy. The receptors stem from a female donor with multiple sclerosis, enrolled in a pregnancy study.

The chain joins TRBV23-1 to TRBJ1-2; no firm D call. TRBV23-1 is designated an ORF whose function remains uncertain. There are 14 residues in the CDR3. V shed 0 bases and J shed 5 bases, with 10 bases lying between them. The CDR3 region has the DNA TGCGCCAGCAGTCAATCGCACAAAGATTATGGCTACACCTTC. As protein: CASSQSHKDYGYTF.

The chain recombines TRBV5-1 with TRBJ1-6; 7 nucleotides agree with TRBD1. Looked up from germline, CDR1 is SGHRS and CDR2 is YFSETQ. V was clipped by 0 bases and J by 8 bases; unmatched bases: 8. The CDR3 is 16 amino acids. The CDR3, as DNA: TGCGCCAGCAGCTTGGGGGACAGCCCGAGGGATTCACCCCTCCACTTT. It codes for CASSLGDSPRDSPLHF. Drawing the rest from reference TRBV5-1 and TRBJ1-6, the complete variable domain is KAGVTQTPRYLIKTRGQQVTLSCSPISGHRSVSWYQQTPGQGLQFLFEYFSETQRNKGNFPGRFSGRQFSNSRSEMNVSTLELGDSALYLCASSLGDSPRDSPLHFGNGTRLTVT.

This clone was recorded once. The chain has TRBV7-2 and TRBJ1-2; 8 bases match TRBD1. CDR3 length: 16 amino acids. CDR1 and CDR2 (germline): SGHTA, FQGNSA. Trimming cost V 4 bases and J 8 bases; bases outside gene matches: 15. The CDR3 is CASSSRQGRPEGGYTF. CDR3 nucleotide sequence: TGTGCCAGCAGCTCTCGACAGGGGAGACCCGAGGGGGGCTACACCTTC.

This chain connects TRBV2 to TRBJ2-7; 14 bases are a match to TRBD2. CDR3 length: 14 amino acids. With 4 bases clipped from V and 9 bases from J, the junction kept 5 bases outside the gene matches. Per germline, CDR1 SNHLY and CDR2 FYNNEI. The CDR3 reads CASSATSGGAGQYF. The CDR3 DNA follows: TGTGCCAGCAGTGCGACTAGCGGGGGGGCGGGGCAGTACTTC.

The chain links TRBV14 to TRBJ1-5; D is uncertain. This CDR3 spans 13 amino acids. The V gene lost 3 bases and the J gene lost 1 base, with 4 bases spanning the gap. The V gene's germline CDR1 is SGHDN and CDR2 FVKESK. CDR3 DNA sequence: TGTGCCAGCAGCCACACAAGCAATCAGCCCCAGCATTTT. Translation: CASSHTSNQPQHF.

This clone was seen only once. This chain connects TRBV9 to TRBJ2-1; 7 bases match TRBD1. The CDR3 extends over 15 amino acids. The junction had 4 bases not matched to a gene; V was cut back by 0 bases and J by 4 bases. The germline CDR1 and CDR2 sequences are SGDLS and YYNGEE. The CDR3 region has the DNA TGTGCCAGCAGCGTAGGTCAGGGGGAATACAATGAGCAGTTCTTC. This translates into CASSVGQGEYNEQFF.

The V call is TRBV6-4, the J call TRBJ1-2, with 11 bases that match TRBD1. Unmatched junction bases numbered 9, after V lost 8 bases and J lost 4 bases. This CDR3 is 15 amino acids long. Germline V lookup: CDR1 MRHNA, CDR2 SNTAGT. The DNA for the CDR3 is TGTGCCAGCCCCGGACAGGGGGCTTCATCCTATGGCTACACCTTC. It yields the protein CASPGQGASSYGYTF.

The chain joins TRBV6-5 to TRBJ2-1; TRBD2 agrees at 7 bases. V lost 6 bases to trimming and J lost 7 bases; unmatched junction nucleotides: 6. This CDR3 has 13 amino acids. CDR1 MNHEY and CDR2 SVGAGI come from the germline V gene. Here the CDR3 DNA reads TGTGCCAGCAGGGAGGGACTACCTAATGAGCAGTTCTTC. Translated, it gives CASREGLPNEQFF.

This chain links TRBV10-3 with TRBJ2-7; 8 nucleotides line up with TRBD1. CDR1 is ENHRY and CDR2 is SYGVKD in the germline V gene. This CDR3 has 13 residues. Trimming took 7 bases from V and 5 from J; bases not matched to a gene: 7. As DNA, the CDR3 is TGTGCCATCACCGGAGGACAGGGCCACGAGCAGTACTTC. Its translation is CAITGGQGHEQYF.

The J gene is TRBJ2-3, the V gene TRBV9; the match to TRBD2 covers 15 bases. The junction had 12 bases not matched to a gene; V was cut back by 4 bases and J by 0 bases. The germline gives CDR1 SGDLS, CDR2 YYNGEE. This CDR3 spans 20 amino acids. CDR3 sequence: CASSSRGLAGGLTSTDTQYF. The CDR3 DNA reads as TGTGCCAGCAGCTCCAGGGGACTAGCGGGGGGCCTAACTAGCACAGATACGCAGTATTTT.

The rearrangement uses TRBV18 and TRBJ1-4, with 9 positions matching TRBD1. This CDR3 is built from 13 residues. The V gene end was trimmed by 4 bases and the J gene end by 7 bases; junction bases not matched to a gene: 1. Germline CDR1 is KGHSH and CDR2 is LQKENI. CDR3 coding DNA: TGTGCCAGCTCACAGGGACAGGGTGAAAAACTGTTTTTT. This sequence encodes CASSQGQGEKLFF.

The V call is TRBV2, the J call TRBJ1-2, with 7 bases that match TRBD1. V was pared by 0 bases and J by 8 bases, with 3 bases of the junction left unmatched. This CDR3 comprises 13 residues. In germline, CDR1 is SNHLY, CDR2 FYNNEI. CDR3 in amino acids: CASSEADRPGYTF. Here the CDR3 DNA reads TGTGCCAGCAGTGAAGCGGACAGGCCCGGCTACACCTTC.

This chain joins TRBV29-1 and TRBJ1-4; D unclear. The V and J ends lost 5 bases and 6 bases respectively, with 13 bases between them. This CDR3 is built from 13 residues. The germline V gene has CDR1 SQVTM and CDR2 ANQGSEA. The CDR3 here is CSVSGGRDEKLFF. The CDR3 bases are TGCAGCGTTAGCGGAGGGAGAGATGAAAAACTGTTTTTT.

This chain uses TRBV30 with TRBJ1-2, with 7 positions matching TRBD1. The junction had 7 bases not matched to a gene; V was cut back by 1 base and J by 5 bases. CDR3 length: 14 amino acids. Germline loops: CDR1 GTSNPN, CDR2 SVGIG (reference sequence). CDR3 in amino acids: CAWSEGAGGYGYTF. The CDR3 region has the DNA TGTGCCTGGAGTGAGGGGGCAGGGGGATATGGCTACACCTTC.

A single count supports this clone. The chain couples TRBV5-6 to TRBJ1-1; D possibly corresponds to TRBD1 (5 bases). V shed 0 bases and J shed 0 bases, with 12 bases lying between them. The germline V gene has CDR1 SGHDT and CDR2 YYEEEE. The CDR3 extends over 16 amino acids. Here the CDR3 reads CASSLVRQYMNTEAFF. The CDR3 DNA sequence: TGTGCCAGCAGCTTGGTCCGACAGTACATGAACACTGAAGCTTTCTTT.

This chain links TRBV13 with TRBJ1-1, with 8 bases that match TRBD1. Trimming took 0 bases from V and 6 from J; bases not matched to a gene: 12. In germline, CDR1 is PRHDT, CDR2 FYEKMQ (reference sequence). The CDR3 length is 17 residues. This chain's CDR3 is CASSLGLWTGSFAEAFF. The CDR3 nucleotides read TGTGCCAGCAGCTTAGGCCTCTGGACAGGGAGTTTCGCTGAAGCTTTCTTT.

This chain links TRBV5-4 with TRBJ1-1; a weak D match, TRBD1 (6 bases). CDR3 length: 17 residues. Germline lookup yields CDR1 SGHNT and CDR2 YYREEE (reference sequence). The V end lost 3 bases, the J end lost 1 base, and 19 bases lay between the germline ends. CDR3 sequence reads: CASSSPPGQGKNTEAFF. The CDR3 region has the DNA TGTGCCAGCAGCTCCCCTCCGGGACAAGGCAAGAACACTGAAGCTTTCTTT.

In this sample, this clone turned up once. This rearrangement joins TRBV4-3 to TRBJ2-7; 7 nucleotides line up with TRBD1. The J segment lost 2 bases and the V segment lost 4 bases, leaving 8 bases of the junction unmatched. The germline V gene encodes CDR1 LGHNA and CDR2 YSLEER. The CDR3 sequence is 15 residues long. CDR3 in DNA: TGCGCCAGCAGCCTAAGACAGGGTGGAACCTACGAGCAGTACTTC. Protein: CASSLRQGGTYEQYF.

The J gene is TRBJ2-2, the V gene TRBV2; the match to TRBD2 covers 10 bases. The CDR3 spans 17 residues. V gave up 4 bases and J gave up 1 base; unmatched junction bases: 6. CDR1 and CDR2 (germline): SNHLY, FYNNEI. CDR3 sequence (DNA): TGTGCCAGCAGTGTGGCTAGCGGGGGATTGAACACCGGGGAGCTGTTTTTT. The encoded protein is CASSVASGGLNTGELFF.

This chain joins TRBV7-2 and TRBJ1-2, with a tentative D call TRBD1 (6 bases). V lost 1 base and J lost 4, with 13 bases in between. This CDR3 region has 15 residues. Per the germline V gene, CDR1 is SGHTA and CDR2 is FQGNSA. The CDR3 protein is CASSLDGGGAYGYTF. CDR3 bases: TGTGCCAGCAGCTTAGATGGCGGGGGCGCCTATGGCTACACCTTC.

The rearrangement links TRBV30 to TRBJ1-2; D is uncertain. V was shortened by 2 bases and J by 7 bases, with 14 bases between the two germline ends. The CDR3 loop spans 13 amino acids. Germline lookup yields CDR1 GTSNPN and CDR2 SVGIG (reference sequence). CDR3 bases: TGTGCCTGGAGTCGAGACCAGGAAGGTGGCTACACCTTC. Protein: CAWSRDQEGGYTF.

The rearrangement joins TRBV19 to TRBJ1-5, with TRBD1 matching over 8 bases. Germline CDR1 is LNHDA and CDR2 is SQIVND (reference sequence). J lost 4 bases, V lost 5 bases, and 10 bases had no gene match. CDR3 size: 16 residues. The CDR3, as DNA: TGTGCCAGTAGTGCCGACAGGGGCCTAGGGAATCAGCCCCAGCATTTT. Translating gives CASSADRGLGNQPQHF.

The chain couples TRBV11-2 to TRBJ2-2, with 11 positions matching TRBD2. Losses at the gene ends were 8 bases for V and 7 bases for J; bases not matched to a gene: 18. CDR1 is SGHAT and CDR2 is FQNNGV in the germline V gene. The CDR3 runs to 18 residues. The CDR3 here is CASHGTSGQEIYVGELFF. The CDR3 DNA reads as TGTGCCAGCCATGGGACTAGCGGACAAGAAATTTATGTCGGGGAGCTGTTTTTT.